The TCR beta chain described here comes from a study of blood T cell repertoires in COVID-19. Per the original data handling: It was from reference gene primer amplification that nucleated cell counts were estimated. The assay was immunoSEQ multiplex PCR, and TCRdb's table has in-frame clones only and misses some. The DNA gave D and trimming, while V, J and clone size come from that table. The sample yields more than 95,000 clones, 90% to 95% seen once. This CDR3 is 16 amino acids long. Germline V gives CDR1 MNHNY, CDR2 SVGAGI (reference sequence). J was trimmed by 4 bases and V by 2 bases; bases with no gene match: 6.

This clonotype was sampled from a human donor in a cohort sampled during active COVID-19. V and J are TRBV6-6 and TRBJ2-3; 10 nucleotides align to TRBD1. The sequencing input was peripheral blood. DNA for the CDR3: TGTGCCAGCAGTTACCCTTGGACAGGGGGGGCAGATACGCAGTATTTT. This sequence encodes CASSYPWTGGADTQYF.